What follows are 22 T cell receptor beta chains derived from one specimen sequenced in a study of PD-1 blockade in mismatch repair-deficient tumors. Some clones are missing from TCRdb's copy, which holds only in-frame ones; the method was immunoSEQ multiplex PCR. The table has around 49,000 clones, approximately 80% seen once. The source was PBMCs, collected before pembrolizumab treatment. These TCRs come from an adult with mismatch repair-deficient cancer.

The rearrangement links TRBV1 to TRBJ2-1; the D call TRBD2 from the table was never checked on the DNA. TRBV1 is deemed a pseudogene. The CDR3 extends over 16 amino acids. The DNA for the CDR3 is TGCACCAGCAGCTCACCTAGCGGGAGGGGAAGAGATGAGCAGTTCTTC. It is translated as CTSSSPSGRGRDEQFF.

This clone was picked up one time. The chain recombines TRBV7-6 with TRBJ1-1; D is possibly TRBD1 (5 bases). V was shortened by 3 bases and J by 1 base, with 12 bases between the two germline ends. There are 15 residues in the CDR3. CDR1 is SGHVS, CDR2 FNYEAQ, per germline. CDR3 protein: CASSFSGTANTEAFF. The DNA for the CDR3 is TGTGCCAGCAGCTTTTCCGGGACGGCGAACACTGAAGCTTTCTTT.

In nucleotides, the CDR3 is TGCAGCGCGGGACAGAGCTCCTACAATGAGCAGTTCTTC. It yields the protein CSAGQSSYNEQFF. The chain recombines TRBV29-1 with TRBJ2-1; 7 bases line up with TRBD1. Germline CDR1 reads SQVTM; CDR2 reads ANQGSEA. This CDR3 contains 13 residues. With V trimmed by 7 bases and J by 0 bases, 3 bases remained unmatched.

J is TRBJ2-2 and V is TRBV6-4, with a weak D call TRBD2 (6 bases). V was clipped by 3 bases and J by 5 bases, with 7 bases between them. The CDR3 contains 13 residues. The germline CDR1 and CDR2 sequences are MRHNA and SNTAGT. DNA for the CDR3: TGTGCCAGCAGTGAAAGCGGGACCGGGGAGCTGTTTTTT. It yields the protein CASSESGTGELFF.

V is TRBV30 and J is TRBJ2-1; a possible D gene is TRBD1 (5 bases). The CDR3 consists of 13 residues. V dropped 3 bases and J dropped 10 bases, with 16 bases sitting between them. The germline gives CDR1 GTSNPN, CDR2 SVGIG (reference sequence). CDR3 region: CAWRTSHTGEQFF. The CDR3, as DNA: TGTGCCTGGAGGACGTCCCACACAGGCGAGCAGTTCTTC.

This clone has a handful of counts. The chain links TRBV10-2 to TRBJ2-7; 7 nucleotides align to TRBD2. V gave up 4 bases and J gave up 3 bases; unmatched junction bases: 6. This CDR3 has 14 residues. CDR1 and CDR2 (germline): WSHSY, SAAADI. The CDR3 DNA is TGCGCCAGCAGTGCGGTGAGCGGGATCTACGAGCAGTACTTC. Translation gives CASSAVSGIYEQYF.

The J gene is TRBJ1-5, the V gene TRBV2; no reliable D call. CDR3 length equals 15 residues. Germline CDR1 and CDR2: SNHLY and FYNNEI. Deletions cut 6 bases from V and 0 bases from J, with 12 bases between. CDR3 amino acids: CASRVEGDSNQPQHF. Here the CDR3 DNA reads TGTGCCAGCAGGGTGGAGGGTGATAGCAATCAGCCCCAGCATTTT.

This clone was recorded once. The V and J genes are TRBV11-3 and TRBJ1-1; possibly TRBD1 for D (5 bases). There are 13 residues in the CDR3. Germline loops: CDR1 SGHNT, CDR2 YENEEA. Trimming stripped 0 bases from V and 10 bases from J, with 12 bases between. The CDR3 region is CASSLDGRGRAFF. The CDR3 nucleotides are TGTGCCAGCAGCTTAGATGGCCGGGGCAGAGCTTTCTTT.

V is TRBV2 and J is TRBJ1-5, with D maybe TRBD1 (6 bases). Germline V gives CDR1 SNHLY, CDR2 FYNNEI. The CDR3 runs 15 residues. V was trimmed by 5 bases and J by 6 bases, leaving 17 bases between them. The CDR3 DNA sequence: TGTGCCAGCAGTACAGGGAATGGGCAGGCTCAGCCCCAGCATTTT. Its protein is CASSTGNGQAQPQHF. The full variable domain, with the rest looked up from reference TRBV2 and TRBJ1-5, is EPEVTQTPSHQVTQMGQEVILRCVPISNHLYFYWYRQILGQKVEFLVSFYNNEISEKSEIFDDQFSVERPDGSNFTLKIRSTKLEDSAMYFCASSTGNGQAQPQHFGDGTRLSIL.

J is TRBJ2-5 and V is TRBV21-1; TRBD2 is the table's D call, not checked against the DNA. TRBV21-1 is tagged as a pseudogene. The CDR3 contains 12 residues. The CDR3 is CASRGGEETQYF. In DNA, the CDR3 is TGTGCCAGCAGGGGGGGGGAAGAGACCCAGTACTTC.

The chain recombines TRBV14 with TRBJ2-2; D is undetermined. This CDR3 is built from 12 residues. Trimming left V 5 bases short and J 3 bases short, with 4 bases between. CDR1 and CDR2 (germline): SGHDN, FVKESK. As DNA, the CDR3 is TGTGCCAGCAGCTCTGACACCGGGGAGCTGTTTTTT. As protein: CASSSDTGELFF. Supplemented by reference TRBV14 and TRBJ2-2, the full variable domain reads EAGVTQFPSHSVIEKGQTVTLRCDPISGHDNLYWYRRVMGKEIKFLLHFVKESKQDESGMPNNRFLAERTGGTYSTLKVQPAELEDSGVYFCASSSDTGELFFGEGSRLTVL.

The chain uses TRBV19 and TRBJ1-5; 9 bases fit TRBD1. The ends lost 8 bases at V and 5 bases at J; junction bases unmatched: 10. CDR1 is LNHDA and CDR2 is SQIVND in the germline V gene (reference sequence). The CDR3 consists of 15 residues. DNA for the CDR3: TGTGCCAGTTCTTTGGGACAGGGAATTGATCAGCCCCAGCATTTT. It yields the protein CASSLGQGIDQPQHF.

The V call is TRBV28, the J call TRBJ1-3; D is perhaps TRBD1 (5 bases). V was cut by 7 bases and J by 0 bases, with 16 bases left in between. CDR1 and CDR2 (germline): MDHEN, SYDVKM. The CDR3 spans 16 residues. The CDR3 nucleotides are TGTGCCAGCATCAAAACCGCAGGGATCTCTGGAAACACCATATATTTT. Residues: CASIKTAGISGNTIYF.

V gene TRBV21-1 combines with J gene TRBJ2-3; the D segment call TRBD2 is taken from the table without a DNA check. TRBV21-1 is annotated as a pseudogene. The CDR3 is made up of 18 amino acids. The CDR3: CASSAPLAGAPGSDTQYF. The CDR3 region has the DNA TGTGCCAGCAGCGCCCCACTAGCGGGGGCGCCGGGATCAGATACGCAGTATTTT.

The chain couples TRBV4-1 to TRBJ2-3; 9 bases line up with TRBD2. The V and J ends lost 1 base and 6 bases, in that order; junction bases with no gene match: 11. This CDR3 is 17 amino acids long. Per germline, CDR1 MGHRA and CDR2 YSYEKL. The CDR3 DNA reads as TGCGCCAGCAGCCAAGGGGAGGCGGGAGGGCCCCCGGATACGCAGTATTTT. Translation gives CASSQGEAGGPPDTQYF.

The gene calls are TRBV7-9 and TRBJ2-3; 11 nucleotides match TRBD2. The CDR3 has 19 amino acids. The ends lost 5 bases at V and 4 bases at J; junction bases unmatched: 17. Germline V CDR1 and CDR2: SEHNR, FQNEAQ (reference sequence). CDR3 sequence reads: CASSRTAGTSGTQADTQYF. The CDR3 region has the DNA TGTGCCAGCAGCCGAACGGCCGGGACTAGCGGAACCCAGGCAGATACGCAGTATTTT.

V gene TRBV7-9 combines with J gene TRBJ1-1; 9 bases are shared with TRBD1. The V gene end was trimmed by 5 bases and the J gene end by 7 bases; junction bases not matched to a gene: 11. The CDR3 length is 15 residues. The V gene's germline CDR1 is SEHNR and CDR2 FQNEAQ (reference sequence). CDR3 bases: TGTGCCAGCAGCCTTATTGGGACAGGGAATTTTGAAGCTTTCTTT. It is translated as CASSLIGTGNFEAFF.

V is TRBV30 and J is TRBJ2-7; TRBD1 matches at 7 bases. The CDR3 has 14 amino acids. In germline, CDR1 is GTSNPN, CDR2 SVGIG (reference sequence). J gave up 3 bases and V 1 base, and 6 bases lay outside the gene matches. This CDR3 is CAWSGTGNYYEQYF. CDR3 nucleotide sequence: TGTGCCTGGAGTGGGACAGGTAATTACTACGAGCAGTACTTC.

The rearrangement joins TRBV7-9 to TRBJ2-7; 7 nucleotides line up with TRBD1. Germline CDR1 is SEHNR and CDR2 is FQNEAQ (reference sequence). The CDR3 sequence is 16 residues long. V shed 4 bases, J shed 6 bases, and the junction held 15 bases outside the gene matches. CDR3 region: CASSWDSRAAQPEQYF. The CDR3 bases are TGTGCCAGCAGCTGGGACAGCCGGGCCGCGCAACCCGAGCAGTACTTC.

The chain uses TRBV21-1 and TRBJ2-2; the table's TRBD2 call for D was not verified on the DNA. TRBV21-1 is tagged as a pseudogene. This CDR3 comprises 16 residues. CDR3 coding DNA: TGTGCCAGCAGCAAAGCGGACTTGCCGAACACCGGGGAGCTGTTTTTT. This gives the protein CASSKADLPNTGELFF.

The rearrangement links TRBV6-1 to TRBJ2-1; 7 nucleotides line up with TRBD1. CDR1 MNHNS and CDR2 SASEGT come from the germline V gene. The CDR3 length is 17 residues. J lost 4 bases, V lost 3 bases, and 12 bases had no gene match. The CDR3 nucleotides read TGTGCCAGCAGTGAGCGGACAGGCCCACTAAGGTACAATGAGCAGTTCTTC. Translation: CASSERTGPLRYNEQFF.

This clone is medium-sized by share. This chain links TRBV7-3 with TRBJ2-1; 10 bases match TRBD2. This CDR3 is 16 amino acids long. Germline loops: CDR1 SGHTA, CDR2 FQGTGA. The V gene end was trimmed by 0 bases and the J gene end by 9 bases; junction bases not matched to a gene: 8. DNA for the CDR3: TGTGCCAGCAGCTTAACTCCGCTAGCGGGAGATCGTGAGCAGTTCTTC. This sequence encodes CASSLTPLAGDREQFF.